Listed here are 11 T cell receptor beta chains from one sample, sequenced in a study of blood T cell repertoires in COVID-19. Method: immunoSEQ multiplex PCR; TCRdb's copy keeps in-frame clones and lacks some. The sample includes around 300,000 clones, 85% to 90% of them seen just once. Sequencing was done on a sample of peripheral blood. These receptors came from a woman aged 30 to 39 with COVID-19, enrolled during active disease.

The chain employs TRBV9 and TRBJ1-4; maybe TRBD1 (5 bases). The CDR3 totals 14 residues. CDR1 and CDR2 (germline): SGDLS, YYNGEE. Trimming took off 2 bases at V and 7 bases at J, with 12 bases between the two ends. CDR3 sequence (DNA): TGTGCCAGCAGCGTGACCCAGGGTCGTGAAAAACTGTTTTTT. Its translation is CASSVTQGREKLFF.

The chain employs TRBV5-6 and TRBJ2-6, with TRBD2 matching over 7 bases. The CDR3 has 16 amino acids. V was clipped by 0 bases and J by 2 bases; unmatched bases: 2. Per the germline V gene, CDR1 is SGHDT and CDR2 is YYEEEE. The CDR3, as DNA: TGTGCCAGCAGCTTGGAGGGAGGGGCTGGGGCCAACGTCCTGACTTTC. This encodes CASSLEGGAGANVLTF.

The V and J genes are TRBV7-3 and TRBJ2-2; 7 bases agree with TRBD2. The CDR3 is made up of 16 amino acids. V shed 8 bases and J 1 base; nucleotides not matched to a gene: 10. CDR1 SGHTA and CDR2 FQGTGA come from the germline V gene. Here the CDR3 reads CASQVVASGNTGELFF. The CDR3 coding sequence is TGTGCCAGCCAAGTCGTGGCTAGCGGGAACACCGGGGAGCTGTTTTTT.

This clone appeared a few times. V and J are TRBV10-2 and TRBJ1-4, with 8 bases fitting TRBD1. J was trimmed by 6 bases and V by 8 bases; bases with no gene match: 11. This CDR3 is built from 15 residues. Per the germline V gene, CDR1 is WSHSY and CDR2 is SAAADI. The CDR3 is CASLDRAGSDEKLFF. CDR3 sequence (DNA): TGCGCCAGCTTGGACAGGGCAGGGTCAGATGAAAAACTGTTTTTT.

The V and J genes are TRBV24-1 and TRBJ2-3, with 13 bases lining up with TRBD2. The CDR3 runs 17 residues. V shed 4 bases and J 2 bases; nucleotides not matched to a gene: 5. CDR1 and CDR2 (germline): KGHDR, SFDVKD. In nucleotides, the CDR3 is TGTGCCACCAGTGAAAAAGGGACTAGCGGGAACACAGATACGCAGTATTTT. This sequence encodes CATSEKGTSGNTDTQYF.

V gene TRBV27 combines with J gene TRBJ2-7; 9 bases are shared with TRBD1. The V gene end was trimmed by 5 bases and the J gene end by 7 bases; junction bases not matched to a gene: 12. The CDR3 has 15 residues. From germline, CDR1 is MNHEY and CDR2 SMNVEV (reference sequence). CDR3 region: CASSPDRGTSVEQYF. The CDR3 DNA sequence: TGTGCCAGCAGTCCGGACAGGGGAACTAGCGTGGAGCAGTACTTC.

This clone was detected a few times. The chain carries TRBV7-8 and TRBJ2-3; TRBD2 matches 11 bases. The CDR3 runs to 16 residues. The ends lost 2 bases at V and 6 bases at J; junction bases unmatched: 7. CDR1 and CDR2 from the germline V gene are SGHVS and FQNEAQ. The CDR3 loop reads CASSLRTSGSGDTQYF. CDR3 DNA: TGTGCCAGCAGCTTAAGAACTAGCGGGAGTGGCGATACGCAGTATTTT.

The DNA for the CDR3 is TGTGCCAGCAGTGCCTGGGCTAGCGGAGAGGGGCAAGAGACCCAGTACTTC. This encodes CASSAWASGEGQETQYF. This chain uses TRBV25-1 with TRBJ2-5, with TRBD2 matching over 7 bases. Germline CDR1 is MGHDK and CDR2 is SYGVNS. Unmatched junction bases numbered 13, after V lost 4 bases and J lost 2 bases. CDR3 length equals 17 residues.

The rearrangement links TRBV25-1 to TRBJ1-6; D gene unclear. Per germline, CDR1 MGHDK and CDR2 SYGVNS. CDR3 length: 14 amino acids. With 1 base removed from V and 9 bases from J, the gap between germline ends came to 10 bases. The CDR3 DNA reads as TGTGCCAGCAGTGAATCCGTGTTGGCTTCACCCCTCCACTTT. It encodes CASSESVLASPLHF.

The chain employs TRBV7-9 and TRBJ2-1; a weak D match, TRBD2 (5 bases). The CDR3 runs to 16 residues. With 4 bases removed from V and 2 bases from J, the gap between germline ends came to 15 bases. Germline V CDR1 and CDR2: SEHNR, FQNEAQ (reference sequence). CDR3 in amino acids: CASSSDSSITYNEQFF. DNA of the CDR3: TGTGCCAGCAGCTCGGACTCCTCAATTACCTACAATGAGCAGTTCTTC.

The chain is built from TRBV7-9 and TRBJ2-7; weak D call: TRBD2 (6 bases). Germline values: CDR1 SEHNR, CDR2 FQNEAQ (reference sequence). Trimming took 2 bases from V and 0 from J, leaving 8 bases between them. The CDR3 has 14 residues. The CDR3 sequence: CASSLQGLSYEQYF. CDR3 DNA: TGTGCCAGCAGCTTACAGGGACTCTCCTACGAGCAGTACTTC.